Shown below are 10 T cell receptor beta chains from a single sample sequenced in a study of blood T cell repertoires in COVID-19. Only in-frame clones appear in the TCRdb table, and some are missing; sequencing was by immunoSEQ multiplex PCR. Altogether under 200,000 clones are present, around 82% being singletons, with the ten largest covering approximately 9.8%. The sample taken for sequencing was peripheral blood. Every receptor here comes from a woman aged 80 or over with acute or convalescent COVID-19.

The V gene is TRBV5-4, the J gene TRBJ2-1; 9 bases align to TRBD2. This CDR3 is 14 amino acids long. J lost 7 bases, V lost 1 base, and 3 bases had no gene match. Germline assignment: CDR1 SGHNT and CDR2 YYREEE (reference sequence). The CDR3 bases are TGTGCCAGCAGCTTGTTAACTAGCGGGAATGAGCAGTTCTTC. Translating gives CASSLLTSGNEQFF.

The chain couples TRBV5-1 to TRBJ1-2; 7 bases map to TRBD1. Per the germline V gene, CDR1 is SGHRS and CDR2 is YFSETQ. V trimming: 4 bases; J trimming: 4 bases; junction bases outside the gene matches: 10. The CDR3 length is 15 residues. The CDR3 spells CASSRGGGGSYGYTF. The CDR3 nucleotides read TGCGCCAGCAGCCGGGGCGGAGGGGGCAGCTATGGCTACACCTTC.

In DNA, the CDR3 is TGTGCCAGCAGCAAAGACAGGCTAGGGGATGGCTACACCTTC. Translation: CASSKDRLGDGYTF. J is TRBJ1-2 and V is TRBV7-3; D possibly corresponds to TRBD1 (6 bases). Looked up from germline, CDR1 is SGHTA and CDR2 is FQGTGA. The CDR3 is 14 residues long. The germline V and J ends were trimmed by 5 bases and 6 bases, with 16 bases remaining between them.

The chain uses TRBV7-2 and TRBJ2-1; TRBD2 matches at 9 bases. This CDR3 is built from 15 residues. Germline trimming cut 2 bases from V and 6 bases from J; bases unmatched to any gene: 5. In germline, CDR1 is SGHTA, CDR2 FQGNSA. CDR3 sequence (DNA): TGTGCCAGCAGCTTAAGTCGCGGGAGGGTCAATGAGCAGTTCTTC. Translated: CASSLSRGRVNEQFF. The full variable domain, completed using reference TRBV7-2 and TRBJ2-1, is GAGVSQSPSNKVTEKGKDVELRCDPISGHTALYWYRQSLGQGLEFLIYFQGNSAPDKSGLPSDRFSAERTGGSVSTLTIQRTQQEDSAVYLCASSLSRGRVNEQFFGPGTRLTVL.

This clone was counted many times. The chain links TRBV7-2 to TRBJ2-7, with 7 bases that match TRBD1. The J segment lost 3 bases and the V segment lost 3 bases, leaving 8 bases of the junction unmatched. CDR1 and CDR2 (germline): SGHTA, FQGNSA. The CDR3 consists of 15 residues. The CDR3 DNA reads as TGTGCCAGCAGCTTGCAAACAGGGGAACGCTACGAGCAGTACTTC. Translation: CASSLQTGERYEQYF.

The CDR3 bases are TGTGCCAGCAGCTTAGGGGGGACAGGGGAAGCTTTCTTT. This translates into CASSLGGTGEAFF. The chain carries TRBV7-2 and TRBJ1-1, with 9 positions matching TRBD1. The CDR3 is made up of 13 amino acids. The V and J ends lost 1 base and 8 bases, in that order; junction bases with no gene match: 2. CDR1 is SGHTA, CDR2 FQGNSA, per germline.

The rearrangement joins TRBV19 to TRBJ2-1; 9 positions agree with TRBD1. Germline values: CDR1 LNHDA, CDR2 SQIVND (reference sequence). The CDR3 totals 15 residues. Trimming took 1 base from V and 4 from J; bases not matched to a gene: 2. The DNA of the CDR3 is TGTGCCAGTAGTATAGCACAGGGGGCGTACAATGAGCAGTTCTTC. This sequence encodes CASSIAQGAYNEQFF.

This sequence joins TRBV1 and TRBJ1-5. TRBV1 is a known pseudogene. The CDR3 is 15 amino acids. The CDR3 reads CTSSPRVWGSQPQHF. The CDR3 DNA is TGCACCAGCAGCCCGAGGGTCTGGGGATCACAGCCCCAGCATTTT.

This clone was seen a single time. This chain connects TRBV18 to TRBJ1-5; no definite D call. CDR1 and CDR2 from the germline V gene are KGHSH and LQKENI. The V gene lost 3 bases and the J gene lost 0 bases, with 15 bases spanning the gap. The CDR3 contains 17 residues. This chain's CDR3 is CASSPTPGHYSNQPQHF. In DNA, the CDR3 is TGTGCCAGCTCACCTACTCCAGGCCATTATAGCAATCAGCCCCAGCATTTT.

J is TRBJ2-3 and V is TRBV30, with 9 bases matching TRBD1. After removal of 2 bases from V and 1 base from J, the junction contained 1 base not matched to a gene. The CDR3 spans 14 residues. CDR1 and CDR2 (germline): GTSNPN, SVGIG (reference sequence). The CDR3 DNA sequence: TGTGCCTGGAGTAGGACAGGGGGCACAGATACGCAGTATTTT. Translating gives CAWSRTGGTDTQYF.